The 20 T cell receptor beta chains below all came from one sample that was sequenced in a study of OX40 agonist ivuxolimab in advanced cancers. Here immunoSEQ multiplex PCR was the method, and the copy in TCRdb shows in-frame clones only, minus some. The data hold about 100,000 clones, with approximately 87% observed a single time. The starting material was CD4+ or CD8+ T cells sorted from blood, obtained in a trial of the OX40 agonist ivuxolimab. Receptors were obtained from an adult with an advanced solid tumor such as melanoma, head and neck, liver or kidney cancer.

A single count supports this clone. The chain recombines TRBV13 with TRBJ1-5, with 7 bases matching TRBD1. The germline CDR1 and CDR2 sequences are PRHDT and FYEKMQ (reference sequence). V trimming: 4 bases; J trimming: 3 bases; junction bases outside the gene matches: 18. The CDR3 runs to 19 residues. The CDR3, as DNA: TGTGCCAGCAGCTCCAAGAGAAAATCAGGGGGTGCTCTCAATCAGCCCCAGCATTTT. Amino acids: CASSSKRKSGGALNQPQHF.

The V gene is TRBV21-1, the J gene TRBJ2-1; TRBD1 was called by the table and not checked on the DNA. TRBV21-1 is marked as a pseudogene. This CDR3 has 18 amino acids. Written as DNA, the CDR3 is TGTGCCAGCAGCAAAGGTACAGAGACAGTCTTTCTAAGGGATGAGCAGTTCTTC. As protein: CASSKGTETVFLRDEQFF.

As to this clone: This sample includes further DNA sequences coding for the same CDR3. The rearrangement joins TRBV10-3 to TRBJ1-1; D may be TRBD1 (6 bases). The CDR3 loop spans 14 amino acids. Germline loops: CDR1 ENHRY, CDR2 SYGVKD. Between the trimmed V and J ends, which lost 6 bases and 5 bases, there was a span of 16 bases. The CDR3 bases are TGTGCCATCAGGGGGGACACCGAGAATACTGAAGCTTTCTTT. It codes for CAIRGDTENTEAFF.

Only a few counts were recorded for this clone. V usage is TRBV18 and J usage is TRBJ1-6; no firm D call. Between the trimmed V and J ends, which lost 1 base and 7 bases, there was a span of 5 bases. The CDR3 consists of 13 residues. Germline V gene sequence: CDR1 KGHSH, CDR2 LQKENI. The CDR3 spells CASSPHKNSPLHF. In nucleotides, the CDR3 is TGTGCCAGCTCACCACACAAGAATTCACCCCTCCACTTT.

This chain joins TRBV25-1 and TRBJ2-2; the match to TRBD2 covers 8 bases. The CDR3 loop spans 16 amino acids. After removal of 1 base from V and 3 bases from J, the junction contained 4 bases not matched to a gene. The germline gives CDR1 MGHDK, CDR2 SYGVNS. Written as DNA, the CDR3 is TGTGCCAGCAGTGAATCAGGGACTAGGGACACCGGGGAGCTGTTTTTT. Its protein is CASSESGTRDTGELFF.

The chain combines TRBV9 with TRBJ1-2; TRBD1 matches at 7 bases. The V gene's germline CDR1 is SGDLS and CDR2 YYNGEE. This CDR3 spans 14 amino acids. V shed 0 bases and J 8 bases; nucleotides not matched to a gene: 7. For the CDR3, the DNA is TGTGCCAGCAGCGTAGAGGGCAGGGGGGAAGGCTACACCTTC. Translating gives CASSVEGRGEGYTF.

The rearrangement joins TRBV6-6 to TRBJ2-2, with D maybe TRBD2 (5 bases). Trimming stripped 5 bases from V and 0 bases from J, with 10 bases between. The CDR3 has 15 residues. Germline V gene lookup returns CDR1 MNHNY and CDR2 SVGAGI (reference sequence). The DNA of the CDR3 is TGTGCCAGCAGTCCCCGTAGCGCGAACACCGGGGAGCTGTTTTTT. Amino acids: CASSPRSANTGELFF.

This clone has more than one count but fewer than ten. The CDR3: CASSHYPESGGPKTQYF. The CDR3 nucleotides are TGTGCCAGCAGCCACTACCCCGAGTCGGGAGGGCCCAAGACCCAGTACTTC. This chain links TRBV14 with TRBJ2-5, with 8 nucleotides matching TRBD2. Germline CDR1 and CDR2: SGHDN and FVKESK. This CDR3 is 17 amino acids long. After removal of 3 bases from V and 6 bases from J, the junction contained 15 bases not matched to a gene.

In DNA form, the CDR3 reads TGTGCCAGCAGGTCGACAGGGCCCAATCAGCCCCAGCATTTT. This translates into CASRSTGPNQPQHF. This chain links TRBV6-1 with TRBJ1-5; TRBD1 aligns across 7 bases. The CDR3 covers 14 residues. Germline assignment: CDR1 MNHNS and CDR2 SASEGT. V lost 6 bases, J lost 3 bases, and 5 bases stayed unmatched.

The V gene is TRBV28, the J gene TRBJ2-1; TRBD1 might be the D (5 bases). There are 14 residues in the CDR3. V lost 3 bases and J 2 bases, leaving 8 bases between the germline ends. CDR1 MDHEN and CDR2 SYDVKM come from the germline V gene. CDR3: CASSFSGPYNEQFF. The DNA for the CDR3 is TGTGCCAGCAGTTTTTCAGGGCCCTACAATGAGCAGTTCTTC.

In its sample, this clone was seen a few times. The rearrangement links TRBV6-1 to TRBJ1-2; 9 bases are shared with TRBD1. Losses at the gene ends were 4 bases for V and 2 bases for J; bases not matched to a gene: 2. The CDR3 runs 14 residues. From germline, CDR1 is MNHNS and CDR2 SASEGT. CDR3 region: CASSAGTGNYGYTF. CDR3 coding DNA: TGTGCCAGCAGTGCCGGGACAGGGAACTATGGCTACACCTTC.

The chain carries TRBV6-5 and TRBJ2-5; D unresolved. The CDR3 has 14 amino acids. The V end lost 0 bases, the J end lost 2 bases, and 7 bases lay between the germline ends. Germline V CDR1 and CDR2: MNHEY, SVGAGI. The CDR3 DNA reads TGTGCCAGCAGTTACTCAACAAATCAAGAGACCCAGTACTTC. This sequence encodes CASSYSTNQETQYF.

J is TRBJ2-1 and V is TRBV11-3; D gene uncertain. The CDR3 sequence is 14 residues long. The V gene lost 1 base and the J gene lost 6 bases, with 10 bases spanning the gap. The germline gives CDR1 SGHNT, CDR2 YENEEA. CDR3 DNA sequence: TGTGCCAGCAGCTTAGTTGCTGGTATCAATGAGCAGTTCTTC. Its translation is CASSLVAGINEQFF.

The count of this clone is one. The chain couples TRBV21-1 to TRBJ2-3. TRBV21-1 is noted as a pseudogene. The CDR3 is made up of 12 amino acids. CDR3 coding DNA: TGTGCCAGCAGCACCACCACAGATACGCAGTATTTT. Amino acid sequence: CASSTTTDTQYF.

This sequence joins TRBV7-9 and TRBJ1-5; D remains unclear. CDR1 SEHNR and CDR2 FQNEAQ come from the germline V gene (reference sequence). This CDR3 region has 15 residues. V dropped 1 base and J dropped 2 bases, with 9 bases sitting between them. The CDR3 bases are TGTGCCAGCAGCTTAGACATGTCGGGCAATCAGCCCCAGCATTTT. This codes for CASSLDMSGNQPQHF.

The CDR3 reads CASSHSGTNEQYF. The CDR3, as DNA: TGTGCCAGCAGCCATAGCGGGACGAACGAGCAGTACTTC. The V call is TRBV5-4, the J call TRBJ2-7; TRBD2 aligns across 8 bases. Germline trimming cut 4 bases from V and 5 bases from J; bases unmatched to any gene: 5. Germline values: CDR1 SGHNT, CDR2 YYREEE (reference sequence). This CDR3 has 13 amino acids. Together with reference TRBV5-4 and TRBJ2-7, the CDR3 gives the full variable domain: ETGVTQSPTHLIKTRGQQVTLRCSSQSGHNTVSWYQQALGQGPQFIFQYYREEENGRGNFPPRFSGLQFPNYSSELNVNALELDDSALYLCASSHSGTNEQYFGPGTRLTVT.

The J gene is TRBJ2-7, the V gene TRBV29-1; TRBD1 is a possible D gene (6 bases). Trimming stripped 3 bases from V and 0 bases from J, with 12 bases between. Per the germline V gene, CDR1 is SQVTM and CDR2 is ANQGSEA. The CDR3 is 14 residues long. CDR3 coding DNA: TGCAGCGTTGAGAAGGTACAGGGCTCCTACGAGCAGTACTTC. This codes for CSVEKVQGSYEQYF.

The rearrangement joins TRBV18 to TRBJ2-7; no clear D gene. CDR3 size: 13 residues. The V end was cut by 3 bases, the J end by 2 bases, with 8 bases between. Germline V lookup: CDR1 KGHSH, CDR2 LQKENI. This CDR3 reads CASSPGNTYEQYF. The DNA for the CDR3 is TGTGCCAGCTCACCGGGAAACACCTACGAGCAGTACTTC.

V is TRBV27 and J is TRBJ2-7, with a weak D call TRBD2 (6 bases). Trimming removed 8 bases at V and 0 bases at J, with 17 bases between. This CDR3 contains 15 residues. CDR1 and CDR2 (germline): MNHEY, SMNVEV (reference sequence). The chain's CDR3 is CASGFLSGLSYEQYF. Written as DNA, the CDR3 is TGTGCCAGCGGATTTCTTAGCGGACTCTCCTACGAGCAGTACTTC.

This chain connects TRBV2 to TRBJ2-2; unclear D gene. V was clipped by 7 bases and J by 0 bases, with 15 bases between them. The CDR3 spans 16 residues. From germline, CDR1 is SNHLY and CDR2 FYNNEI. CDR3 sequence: CASTLLPGSNTGELFF. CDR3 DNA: TGTGCCAGCACCCTACTCCCCGGATCGAACACCGGGGAGCTGTTTTTT.